One and the same sample provided the 9 T cell receptor beta chains below, sequenced in a study of cytomegalovirus exposure and HLA in healthy donors. The PCR was carried out with 60 Vbeta primers and 13 Jbeta primers. The protocol was immunoSEQ multiplex PCR, while the TCRdb copy is restricted to in-frame clones and leaves out a portion. The sample yields around 130,000 clones, around four fifths seen once. Sequenced sample: PBMCs. The receptors were gathered from a boy younger than 10 in good health and CMV-seronegative.

The V gene is TRBV7-9, the J gene TRBJ2-1, with a possible D match to TRBD1 (7 bases). Per germline, CDR1 SEHNR and CDR2 FQNEAQ (reference sequence). The length of the CDR3 is 14 residues. V gave up 3 bases and J gave up 7 bases, with 13 bases separating them. The CDR3 region is CASSFRQGGNEQFF. Written as DNA, the CDR3 is TGTGCCAGCAGCTTCAGACAGGGAGGAAATGAGCAGTTCTTC.

The V and J genes are TRBV5-4 and TRBJ1-2, with D possibly being TRBD1 (6 bases). The CDR3 spans 14 residues. Germline CDR1 SGHNT, CDR2 YYREEE (reference sequence). V gave up 4 bases and J gave up 6 bases, with 16 bases separating them. CDR3 sequence: CASSLNRVLNGYTF. DNA for the CDR3: TGTGCCAGCAGCCTAAACAGGGTTTTAAATGGCTACACCTTC.

The CDR3 bases are TGTGCCAGCAGCCAATCGGCCGTGCCAGGGGATGGCTACACCTTC. Amino acid sequence: CASSQSAVPGDGYTF. J is TRBJ1-2 and V is TRBV7-3; maybe TRBD1 (6 bases). The germline V and J ends were trimmed by 5 bases and 6 bases, with 19 bases remaining between them. Looked up from germline, CDR1 is SGHTA and CDR2 is FQGTGA. The CDR3 spans 15 residues.

The chain links TRBV6-4 to TRBJ2-1; maybe TRBD2 (7 bases). The CDR3 spans 15 residues. Germline assignment: CDR1 MRHNA and CDR2 SNTAGT. V lost 4 bases, J lost 5 bases, and 15 bases lay in between. The CDR3 spells CASSAFGGPHNEQFF. The CDR3 nucleotides are TGTGCCAGCAGTGCATTCGGGGGGCCGCACAATGAGCAGTTCTTC.

The genes are TRBV2 and TRBJ2-7; the match to TRBD2 covers 15 bases. The CDR3 consists of 15 residues. The germline CDR1 and CDR2 sequences are SNHLY and FYNNEI. V gave up 6 bases and J gave up 2 bases; unmatched junction bases: 2. CDR3 DNA sequence: TGTGCCAGCAGCGGGACTAGCGGGGGGCCCTACGAGCAGTACTTC. Its protein product is CASSGTSGGPYEQYF.

The count of this clone is one. This rearrangement joins TRBV15 to TRBJ1-1, with D uncertain. This CDR3 is 13 amino acids long. Germline V gene lookup returns CDR1 LNHNV and CDR2 YYDKDF (reference sequence). With 4 bases removed from V and 1 base from J, the gap between germline ends came to 7 bases. CDR3 residues: CATSTRGNTEAFF. Here the CDR3 DNA reads TGTGCCACCAGCACGCGGGGGAACACTGAAGCTTTCTTT.

V is TRBV12-5 and J is TRBJ1-2; 7 bases are shared with TRBD1. The CDR3 loop spans 17 amino acids. V dropped 5 bases and J dropped 4; count of bases not matched to a gene: 16. Looked up from germline, CDR1 is LGHNT and CDR2 is FRNRAP. CDR3: CASGPPTGAESLYGYTF. CDR3 in DNA: TGTGCTAGTGGTCCGCCAACAGGGGCGGAGTCCCTCTATGGCTACACCTTC.

The V gene is TRBV5-1, the J gene TRBJ1-2; the D gene is possibly TRBD1 (6 bases). Trimming took 4 bases from V and 3 from J, leaving 10 bases between them. The CDR3 runs to 13 residues. The germline V gene encodes CDR1 SGHRS and CDR2 YFSETQ. The CDR3 loop is CASSVPGDYGYTF. The CDR3 DNA is TGCGCCAGCAGCGTGCCAGGGGACTATGGCTACACCTTC.

The V and J genes are TRBV27 and TRBJ2-3; perhaps TRBD1 as D (6 bases). Germline values: CDR1 MNHEY, CDR2 SMNVEV (reference sequence). The V end was cut by 5 bases, the J end by 2 bases, with 14 bases between. This CDR3 region has 15 residues. The CDR3 nucleotides read TGTGCCAGCAGTCCTCAAGGGGGTCCCACAGATACGCAGTATTTT. This encodes CASSPQGGPTDTQYF.